The 3 T cell receptor beta chains below were found in one sample sequenced in a study of T-cell memory formation after mild COVID-19. MiXCR was run by TCRdb on the 5' RACE reads, yielding one entry per CDR3 protein. The data contain about 150,000 distinct CDR3 sequences, roughly a fifth of them seen just once; the ten biggest clones take up about 2%. Specimen: PBMCs or a T cell subset sorted from them (not recorded which). Every receptor here comes from an adult woman who had mild COVID-19 (a few samples of this study predate the infection). Cell type and time point are not known.

The chain combines TRBV6-5 with TRBJ1-5; D perhaps matches TRBD1 (5 bases). Germline V CDR1 and CDR2: MNHEY, SVGAGI. The CDR3 sequence is 18 residues long. Trimming left V 5 bases short and J 0 bases short, with 20 bases between. The CDR3 protein is CASSPPGPKGHSNQPQHF. CDR3 in DNA: TGTGCCAGCAGTCCTCCGGGTCCGAAGGGGCATAGCAATCAGCCCCAGCATTTT.

V is TRBV7-9 and J is TRBJ1-5; the D gene is possibly TRBD1 (6 bases). V was cut by 4 bases and J by 0 bases, with 22 bases left in between. Per germline, CDR1 SEHNR and CDR2 FQNEAQ (reference sequence). The CDR3 totals 19 residues. This CDR3 reads CASSSRDRGRYYSNQPQHF. CDR3 bases: TGTGCCAGCAGCTCCCGTGATCGGGGGCGATATTATAGCAATCAGCCCCAGCATTTT.

The chain carries TRBV20-1 and TRBJ1-2; D is ambiguous. CDR1 and CDR2 (germline): DFQATT, SNEGSKA (reference sequence). The CDR3 totals 12 residues. Trimming took off 3 bases at V and 6 bases at J, with 11 bases between the two ends. The CDR3 nucleotides read TGCAGTGCTAGCGGTTGGAGGGATGGCTACACCTTC. This translates into CSASGWRDGYTF.